These 12 T cell receptor beta chains were sequenced from one sample in a study of shared clonotypes between healthy human individuals. Measured with immunoSEQ multiplex PCR; TCRdb has only the in-frame clones, and not every one. The sample lists under 600,000 clones; 97% were seen once. The material sequenced was naive CD4+ T cells sorted from blood. Subset indicated: CD45RA+ positively selected. The receptors originated from a woman between 25 and 40 years old in good health.

The rearrangement links TRBV19 to TRBJ2-7, with 7 bases lining up with TRBD2. CDR1 and CDR2 from the germline V gene are LNHDA and SQIVND (reference sequence). Losses at the gene ends were 2 bases for V and 3 bases for J; bases not matched to a gene: 7. The CDR3 contains 15 residues. The CDR3 DNA follows: TGTGCCAGTAGTATAAAGGGACTACCCGTCTACGAGCAGTACTTC. This encodes CASSIKGLPVYEQYF.

The chain employs TRBV28 and TRBJ1-3; no clear D gene. Germline loops: CDR1 MDHEN, CDR2 SYDVKM. Trimming left V 2 bases short and J 1 base short, with 6 bases between. The CDR3 extends over 14 amino acids. The CDR3 DNA follows: TGTGCCAGCAGTTTACAGCTTTCTGGAAACACCATATATTTT. Translated: CASSLQLSGNTIYF.

V and J are TRBV11-2 and TRBJ2-1, with D possibly TRBD1 on 6 matching bases. Germline V lookup: CDR1 SGHAT, CDR2 FQNNGV. This CDR3 contains 16 residues. With 7 bases removed from V and 1 base from J, the gap between germline ends came to 17 bases. The CDR3 DNA reads as TGTGCCAGCACCTCAGGGGCTCATACTTCCTACAATGAGCAGTTCTTC. As protein: CASTSGAHTSYNEQFF.

Here the CDR3 DNA reads TGTGCCAGCAGCCCTGGAGACAGGGGGTGGGCGGCCGGGGAGCTGTTTTTT. This translates into CASSPGDRGWAAGELFF. The chain has TRBV13 and TRBJ2-2; 9 bases fit TRBD1. The CDR3 covers 17 residues. Germline CDR1 is PRHDT and CDR2 is FYEKMQ (reference sequence). V shed 5 bases, J shed 6 bases, and the junction held 13 bases outside the gene matches. The complete variable domain, with remaining parts taken from reference TRBV13 and TRBJ2-2, reads AAGVIQSPRHLIKEKRETATLKCYPIPRHDTVYWYQQGPGQDPQFLISFYEKMQSDKGSIPDRFSAQQFSDYHSELNMSSLELGDSALYFCASSPGDRGWAAGELFFGEGSRLTVL.

This clone appeared a few times. This chain connects TRBV4-2 to TRBJ1-5; D may be TRBD1 (5 bases). Trimming removed 1 base from V and 7 bases from J, with 14 bases in between. Germline V gene sequence: CDR1 LGHNA, CDR2 YNFKEQ. The CDR3 spans 15 residues. CDR3 sequence: CASSQVSGLGQPQHF. The CDR3 DNA sequence: TGTGCCAGCAGCCAAGTGTCAGGGCTCGGGCAGCCCCAGCATTTT.

The chain links TRBV6-1 to TRBJ2-7, with D perhaps TRBD1 or TRBD2 (5 bases each). Trimming took 6 bases from V and 0 from J, leaving 12 bases between them. Germline lookup yields CDR1 MNHNS and CDR2 SASEGT. This CDR3 has 14 residues. The CDR3 protein is CASSRDGLSYEQYF. Written as DNA, the CDR3 is TGTGCCAGCAGCCGGGACGGACTCTCCTACGAGCAGTACTTC.

CDR3 in DNA: TGCGCCAGCAGCTTGGGTTCTTATAGGGCTACTGACGAGCAGTACTTC. Protein sequence: CASSLGSYRATDEQYF. This chain links TRBV5-1 with TRBJ2-7; D gene unclear. This CDR3 has 16 amino acids. In germline, CDR1 is SGHRS, CDR2 YFSETQ. The V gene lost 0 bases and the J gene lost 5 bases, with 18 bases spanning the gap.

The chain has TRBV5-4 and TRBJ1-3; D not certain. Per the germline V gene, CDR1 is SGHNT and CDR2 is YYREEE (reference sequence). Trimming pared 4 bases from V and 0 bases from J, leaving 20 bases between. This CDR3 has 18 residues. The CDR3 bases are TGTGCCAGCAGCCGCCGAGGGATCGGACGGAGCTCTGGAAACACCATATATTTT. Its protein product is CASSRRGIGRSSGNTIYF.

The chain has TRBV29-1 and TRBJ1-2; the D is unclear. The CDR3 has 13 residues. V was cut by 2 bases and J by 8 bases, with 15 bases left in between. Germline lookup yields CDR1 SQVTM and CDR2 ANQGSEA. For the CDR3, the DNA is TGCAGCGTTGAATTGACGGGTTTGGGGGGCTACACCTTC. Encoded protein: CSVELTGLGGYTF.

The chain carries TRBV6-1 and TRBJ2-7; D uncertain. The V and J ends lost 2 bases and 2 bases respectively, with 10 bases between them. The CDR3 length is 14 residues. Per germline, CDR1 MNHNS and CDR2 SASEGT. The CDR3 DNA reads TGTGCCAGCAGTGAAAATGTACTAACCTACGAGCAGTACTTC. Protein sequence: CASSENVLTYEQYF.

This clone was seen once. The rearrangement links TRBV9 to TRBJ1-1; possible D gene TRBD1, 5 bases. Trimming shortened V by 4 bases and J by 7 bases, and 17 bases separated the two germline ends. CDR1 is SGDLS and CDR2 is YYNGEE in the germline V gene. The CDR3 totals 14 residues. CDR3 coding DNA: TGTGCCAGCAGCCCGGGGGTGGGAGGCTATGAAGCTTTCTTT. This encodes CASSPGVGGYEAFF.

The rearrangement links TRBV6-5 to TRBJ1-5; D remains unclear. This CDR3 has 14 amino acids. Germline CDR1 and CDR2: MNHEY and SVGAGI. V lost 5 bases to trimming and J lost 2 bases, with 10 bases between them. The CDR3 DNA is TGTGCCAGCAGTCTGGAGCGGGGCAATCAGCCCCAGCATTTT. This sequence encodes CASSLERGNQPQHF.